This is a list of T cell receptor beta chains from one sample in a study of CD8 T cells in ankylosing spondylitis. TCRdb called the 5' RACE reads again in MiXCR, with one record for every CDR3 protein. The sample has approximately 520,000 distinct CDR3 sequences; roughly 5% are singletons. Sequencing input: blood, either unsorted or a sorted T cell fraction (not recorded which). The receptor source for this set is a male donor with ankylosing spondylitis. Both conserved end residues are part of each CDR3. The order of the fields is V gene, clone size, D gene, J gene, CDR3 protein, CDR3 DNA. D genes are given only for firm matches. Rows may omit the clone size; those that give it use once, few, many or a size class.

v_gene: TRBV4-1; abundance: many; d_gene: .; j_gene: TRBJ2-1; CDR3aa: CASSQESGRVGHNEQFF; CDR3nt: TGCGCCAGCAGCCAAGAATCGGGTCGGGTTGGACATAATGAGCAGTTCTTC
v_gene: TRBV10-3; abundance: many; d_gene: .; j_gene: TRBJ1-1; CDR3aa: CAISEKDMNTEAFF; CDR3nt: TGTGCCATCAGTGAGAAAGACATGAACACTGAAGCTTTCTTT
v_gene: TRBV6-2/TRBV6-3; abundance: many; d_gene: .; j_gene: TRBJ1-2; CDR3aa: CASTTPPGSGYTF; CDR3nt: TGTGCCAGCACCACCCCACCGGGATCTGGCTACACCTTC
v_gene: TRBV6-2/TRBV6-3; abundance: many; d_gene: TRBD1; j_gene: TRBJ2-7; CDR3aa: CASRDRMNEQYF; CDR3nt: TGTGCCAGCAGGGACAGGATGAACGAGCAGTACTTC
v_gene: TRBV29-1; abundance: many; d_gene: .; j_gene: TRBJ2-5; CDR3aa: CSVEGRLQETQYF; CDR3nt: TGCAGCGTTGAAGGGAGGCTGCAAGAGACCCAGTACTTC
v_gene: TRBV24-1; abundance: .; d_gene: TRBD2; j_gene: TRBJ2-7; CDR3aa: CATSEGLAGGGEQYF; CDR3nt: TGTGCCACCAGTGAAGGCCTAGCGGGAGGTGGGGAGCAGTACTTC
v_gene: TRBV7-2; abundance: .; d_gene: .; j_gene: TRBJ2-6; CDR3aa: CASSYLGWTGANVLTF; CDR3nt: TGTGCCAGCAGCTACCTCGGGTGGACTGGGGCCAACGTCCTGACTTTC
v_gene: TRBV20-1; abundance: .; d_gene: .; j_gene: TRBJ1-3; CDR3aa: CSARDLGRKLSSGNTIYF; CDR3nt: TGCAGTGCTAGAGATCTCGGGAGAAAATTAAGCTCTGGAAACACCATATATTTT
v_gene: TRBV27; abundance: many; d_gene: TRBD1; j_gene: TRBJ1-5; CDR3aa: CASSLLPRGQDQPQHF; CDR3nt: TGTGCCAGCAGTTTACTGCCCAGGGGGCAGGATCAGCCCCAGCATTTT
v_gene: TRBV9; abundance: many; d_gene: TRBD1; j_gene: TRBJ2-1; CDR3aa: CASSVRQGITYNEQFF; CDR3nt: TGTGCCAGCAGCGTGCGACAGGGGATCACCTACAATGAGCAGTTCTTC
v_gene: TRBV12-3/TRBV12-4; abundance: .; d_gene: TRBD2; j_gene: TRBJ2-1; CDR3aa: CASSQRGSFEQFF; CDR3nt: TGTGCCAGCAGTCAGCGGGGCTCCTTTGAGCAGTTCTTC
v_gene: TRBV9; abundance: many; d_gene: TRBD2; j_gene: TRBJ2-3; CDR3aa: CASTPLAGAEDTQYF; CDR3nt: TGTGCCAGCACCCCTCTAGCGGGAGCTGAAGATACGCAGTATTTT
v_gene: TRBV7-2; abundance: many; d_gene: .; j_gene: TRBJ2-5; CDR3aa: CASSLGGQPQETQYF; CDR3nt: TGTGCCAGCAGCTTAGGAGGTCAGCCGCAAGAGACCCAGTACTTC
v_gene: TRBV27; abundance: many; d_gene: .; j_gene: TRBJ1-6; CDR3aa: CASSSPSAGNSPLHF; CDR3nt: TGTGCCAGCAGTTCTCCTTCCGCCGGGAATTCACCCCTCCACTTT
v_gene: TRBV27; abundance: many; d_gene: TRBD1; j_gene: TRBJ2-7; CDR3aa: CASSSRGMASYEQYF; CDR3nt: TGTGCCAGCAGTTCCAGGGGGATGGCCTCCTACGAGCAGTACTTC
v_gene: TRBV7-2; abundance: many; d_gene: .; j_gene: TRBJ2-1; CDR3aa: CASSPQRIHNEQFF; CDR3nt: TGTGCCAGCTCCCCTCAGCGGATCCACAATGAGCAGTTCTTC
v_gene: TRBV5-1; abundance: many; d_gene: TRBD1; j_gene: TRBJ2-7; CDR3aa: CASSTLTGSTYEQYF; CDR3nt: TGCGCCAGCAGCACGTTGACAGGGTCGACCTACGAGCAGTACTTC
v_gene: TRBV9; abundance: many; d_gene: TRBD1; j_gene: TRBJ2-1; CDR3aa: CASSFSGAGGYNEQFF; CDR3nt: TGTGCCAGCAGCTTCTCAGGGGCAGGGGGCTACAATGAGCAGTTCTTC
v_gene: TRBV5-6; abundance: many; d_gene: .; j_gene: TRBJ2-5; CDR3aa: CASSLGTARETQYF; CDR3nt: TGTGCCAGCAGCTTAGGGACTGCCCGGGAGACCCAGTACTTC
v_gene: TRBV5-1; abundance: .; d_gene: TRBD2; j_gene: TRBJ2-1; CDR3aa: CASRETSGGSYNEQFF; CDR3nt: TGCGCCAGCAGGGAGACTAGCGGGGGCTCCTACAATGAGCAGTTCTTC
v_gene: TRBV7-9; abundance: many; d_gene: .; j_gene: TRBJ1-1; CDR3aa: CASRSGAGTEAFF; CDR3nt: TGTGCCAGCAGATCAGGGGCGGGCACTGAAGCTTTCTTT
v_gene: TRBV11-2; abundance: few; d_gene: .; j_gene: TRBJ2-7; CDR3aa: CASSARVANYEQYF; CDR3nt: TGTGCCAGCAGCGCCCGCGTGGCCAACTACGAGCAGTACTTC
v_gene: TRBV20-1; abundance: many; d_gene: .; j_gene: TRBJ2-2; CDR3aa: CSADGRTSGELFF; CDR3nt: TGCAGTGCGGATGGTCGGACATCCGGGGAGCTGTTTTTT
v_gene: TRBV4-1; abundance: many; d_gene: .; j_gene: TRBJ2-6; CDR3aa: CASSQVNLRGRTGANVLTF; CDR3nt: TGCGCCAGCAGCCAAGTAAATTTGCGGGGGCGGACTGGGGCCAACGTCCTGACTTTC
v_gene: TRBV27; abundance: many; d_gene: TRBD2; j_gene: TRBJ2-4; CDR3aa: CASSLSGLAGAKNIQYF; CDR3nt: TGTGCCAGCAGTTTATCGGGACTAGCGGGAGCCAAAAACATTCAGTACTTC
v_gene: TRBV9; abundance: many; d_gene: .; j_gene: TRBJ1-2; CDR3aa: CASSVRRGPYGYTF; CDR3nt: TGTGCCAGCAGCGTCCGGAGGGGCCCTTATGGCTACACCTTC
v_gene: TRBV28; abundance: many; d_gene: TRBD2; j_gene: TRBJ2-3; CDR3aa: CASSLRGRGGTDTQYF; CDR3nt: TGTGCCAGCAGTCTTCGTGGGCGGGGGGGCACAGATACGCAGTATTTT
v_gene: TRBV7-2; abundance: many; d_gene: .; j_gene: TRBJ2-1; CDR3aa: CASSLAYGTYNEQFF; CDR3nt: TGTGCCAGCAGCTTAGCATACGGGACGTACAATGAGCAGTTCTTC
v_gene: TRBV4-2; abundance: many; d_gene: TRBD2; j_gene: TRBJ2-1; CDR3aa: CASSQVGAGGHNEQFF; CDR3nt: TGTGCCAGCAGCCAAGTGGGTGCGGGGGGGCACAATGAGCAGTTCTTC
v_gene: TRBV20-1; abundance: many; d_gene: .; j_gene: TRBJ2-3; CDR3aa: CSASVGIEDTQYF; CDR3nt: TGCAGTGCTAGTGTCGGGATTGAAGATACGCAGTATTTT
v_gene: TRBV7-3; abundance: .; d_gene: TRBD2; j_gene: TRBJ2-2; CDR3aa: CASGVAGTNTGELFF; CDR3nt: TGTGCCAGCGGAGTAGCGGGGACAAACACCGGGGAGCTGTTTTTT
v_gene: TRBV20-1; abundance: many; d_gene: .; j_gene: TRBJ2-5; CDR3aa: CSARDPRAYQETQYF; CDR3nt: TGCAGTGCTAGAGATCCCAGGGCTTACCAAGAGACCCAGTACTTC
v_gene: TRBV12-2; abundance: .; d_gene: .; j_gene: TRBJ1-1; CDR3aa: CASRLAMVTEAFF; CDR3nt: TGTGCAAGTCGCTTAGCGATGGTCACTGAAGCTTTCTTT
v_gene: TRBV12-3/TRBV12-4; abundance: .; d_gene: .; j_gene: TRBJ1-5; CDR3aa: CASSLRLWQVGNQPQHF; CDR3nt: TGTGCCAGCAGTCTGCGCCTTTGGCAGGTGGGCAATCAGCCCCAGCATTTT
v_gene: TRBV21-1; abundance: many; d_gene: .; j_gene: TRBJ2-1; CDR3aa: CASSKSVALQFF; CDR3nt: TGTGCCAGCAGCAAATCGGTAGCTCTACAGTTCTTC
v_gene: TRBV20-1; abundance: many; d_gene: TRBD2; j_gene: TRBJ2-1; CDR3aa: CSASLAGYNEQFF; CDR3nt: TGCAGTGCTAGCCTAGCGGGGTACAATGAGCAGTTCTTC
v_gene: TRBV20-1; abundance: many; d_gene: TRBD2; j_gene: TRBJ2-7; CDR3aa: CSGGSGISYEQYF; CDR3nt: TGCAGTGGAGGGAGCGGGATCTCCTACGAGCAGTACTTC
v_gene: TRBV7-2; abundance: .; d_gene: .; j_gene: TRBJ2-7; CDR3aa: CASSLLGRARSYEQYF; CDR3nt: TGTGCCAGCAGCTTACTTGGACGGGCCCGATCTTACGAGCAGTACTTC
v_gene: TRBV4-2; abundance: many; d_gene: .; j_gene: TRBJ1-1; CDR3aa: CASSQGVVRLNTEAFF; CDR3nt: TGTGCCAGCAGCCAAGGTGTGGTTCGGTTGAACACTGAAGCTTTCTTT
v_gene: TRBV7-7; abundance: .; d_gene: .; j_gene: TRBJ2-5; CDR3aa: CASSLLVSSETQYF; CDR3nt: TGTGCTAGCAGCTTACTCGTCAGTTCAGAGACCCAGTACTTC